Listed below are T cell receptor beta chains from one sample, sequenced in a study of T-cell memory formation after mild COVID-19. TCRdb re-analysed the 5' RACE reads in MiXCR, keeping a single row per CDR3 protein. The sample has about half a million distinct CDR3 sequences; roughly 18% are singletons. Sequenced input: PBMCs or a T cell subset sorted from them (not recorded which). These TCRs come from an adult woman who had mild COVID-19 (a few samples of this study predate the infection). Cell type and time point are not known. CDR3s include the opening cysteine and the closing phenylalanine or tryptophan. Fields, in order: J gene, clone size, D gene, V gene, CDR3 protein, CDR3 DNA. The D gene is left open where the match is weak. Clone size, where shown, is once, few, many, or a class for clones that have expanded.

TRBJ2-7 - - TRBV6-6 CASSFRTPYEQYF TGTGCCAGCAGCTTCCGGACGCCCTACGAGCAGTACTTC
TRBJ2-5 many TRBD1 TRBV5-1 CASSLRDRGQETQYF TGCGCCAGCAGCCTTCGGGACAGGGGGCAAGAGACCCAGTACTTC
TRBJ1-1 - - TRBV7-9 CASSFSEAFF TGTGCCAGCAGCTTTTCTGAAGCTTTCTTT
TRBJ2-1 many TRBD2 TRBV7-3 CASSLAGGVNEQFF TGTGCCAGCAGCTTAGCGGGGGGGGTCAATGAGCAGTTCTTC
TRBJ1-2 - - TRBV4-3 CASSQTHEGYYGYTF TGCGCCAGCAGCCAAACTCATGAGGGCTATTATGGCTACACCTTC
TRBJ2-1 few - TRBV9 CASGRVFNEQFF TGTGCCAGCGGCAGGGTTTTCAATGAGCAGTTCTTC
TRBJ2-7 - TRBD1 TRBV6-6 CASSYRADREQYF TGTGCCAGCAGTTACCGAGCGGACAGGGAGCAGTACTTC
TRBJ2-7 many - TRBV5-1 CASSQGQTVYYEQYF TGCGCCAGCAGCCAAGGACAGACGGTATACTACGAGCAGTACTTC
TRBJ2-1 - TRBD2 TRBV5-5 CASSLDRRGGTYNEQFF TGTGCCAGCAGCTTGGACAGGCGGGGGGGCACCTACAATGAGCAGTTCTTC
TRBJ2-3 - TRBD2 TRBV6-4 CASSDSSSGGGSTDTQYF TGTGCCAGCAGTGACTCGTCTAGCGGGGGGGGCTCCACAGATACGCAGTATTTT
TRBJ2-3 - - TRBV24-1 CATSDFQTSTDTQYF TGTGCCACCAGTGATTTCCAGACATCCACAGATACGCAGTATTTT
TRBJ2-7 - TRBD1 TRBV5-1 CASTPTGKDEQYF TGCGCCAGCACCCCGACAGGGAAGGACGAGCAGTACTTC
TRBJ2-1 many - TRBV5-1 CASSLAMIPGNEQFF TGCGCCAGCAGCCTAGCGATGATACCGGGCAATGAGCAGTTCTTC
TRBJ1-4 once - TRBV3-1 CASSQGDGQRLFF TGTGCCAGCAGCCAGGGGGACGGTCAAAGGCTGTTTTTT
TRBJ1-6 - - TRBV7-4 CASSFGLSDSPLHF TGTGCCAGCAGCTTTGGGTTGTCCGATTCACCCCTCCACTTT
TRBJ2-3 many TRBD2 TRBV4-1 CASSQERLLASGGGNTDTQYF TGCGCCAGCAGCCAAGAGCGCCTGTTGGCTTCGGGAGGCGGGAACACAGATACGCAGTATTTT
TRBJ2-2 - TRBD1 TRBV6-2/TRBV6-3 CASSYRDRVTPLVTGELFF TGTGCCAGCAGTTACCGGGACAGGGTAACGCCGTTGGTCACCGGGGAGCTGTTTTTT
TRBJ2-4 many - TRBV6-5 CASSSRVVSIAPLAKNIQYF TGTGCCAGCAGTTCCCGCGTCGTTAGCATCGCCCCACTAGCCAAAAACATTCAGTACTTC
TRBJ1-2 - TRBD1 TRBV24-1 CATSDRRDSLATNYGYTF TGTGCCACCAGTGACCGGAGGGACAGTCTCGCGACTAACTATGGCTACACCTTC
TRBJ1-2 - - TRBV25-1 CASRVETYGYTF TGTGCCAGCAGGGTCGAGACCTATGGCTACACCTTC
TRBJ2-2 - TRBD1 TRBV9 CASSVDPTQGAGELFF TGTGCCAGCAGCGTAGACCCCACCCAGGGGGCCGGGGAGCTGTTTTTT
TRBJ1-4 few - TRBV5-1 CASSPDSRNEKLFF TGCGCCAGCAGCCCGGACAGTAGAAATGAAAAACTGTTTTTT
TRBJ1-1 few - TRBV20-1 CSARRGTVGDTEAFF TGCAGTGCCAGACGGGGCACAGTGGGGGACACTGAAGCTTTCTTT
TRBJ2-1 few TRBD2 TRBV6-1 CATRTSLVEQFF TGTGCCACCCGGACTAGCTTGGTTGAGCAGTTCTTC
TRBJ1-4 - - TRBV19 CASTRYSLATNEKLFF TGTGCCAGTACCCGTTACAGTCTCGCAACTAATGAAAAACTGTTTTTT
TRBJ1-1 few - TRBV20-1 CSASGQNTEAFF TGCAGTGCTAGTGGCCAGAACACTGAAGCTTTCTTT
TRBJ1-2 few TRBD1 TRBV4-3 CASSHLQTGRGYTF TGCGCCAGCAGCCACCTTCAGACAGGGAGAGGCTACACCTTC
TRBJ2-5 - - TRBV5-1 CASFRRGETQYF TGCGCCAGCTTTCGTCGGGGGGAGACCCAGTACTTC
TRBJ2-7 - - TRBV5-1 CASSLSWGSSYEQYF TGCGCCAGCAGCTTGAGTTGGGGGTCCTCCTACGAGCAGTACTTC
TRBJ2-1 - - TRBV6-2/TRBV6-3 CASKNRVNEQFF TGTGCCAGCAAAAACCGGGTTAATGAGCAGTTCTTC
TRBJ2-2 few - TRBV9 CASSVEGLTGELFF TGTGCCAGCAGCGTAGAAGGACTTACCGGGGAGCTGTTTTTT
TRBJ2-7 many - TRBV12-3/TRBV12-4 CASSLDPFYEQYF TGTGCCAGCAGTTTAGACCCGTTCTACGAGCAGTACTTC
TRBJ2-3 - - TRBV5-6 CASSLYGVRGTDTQYF TGTGCCAGCAGCTTATACGGGGTCAGGGGCACAGATACGCAGTATTTT
TRBJ1-1 few - TRBV20-1 CSARGTRTEAFF TGCAGTGCTAGAGGCACGAGAACTGAAGCTTTCTTT
TRBJ2-2 few TRBD1 TRBV5-1 CASSFQGARDTGELFF TGCGCCAGCAGCTTTCAGGGGGCTCGGGACACCGGGGAGCTGTTTTTT
TRBJ1-2 - - TRBV12-3/TRBV12-4 CASSTNRVPYGYTF TGTGCCAGCAGTACAAACAGGGTTCCCTATGGCTACACCTTC
TRBJ2-1 few - TRBV27 CASSFRSGSSYNEQFF TGTGCCAGCAGTTTCCGCTCGGGGAGTTCCTACAATGAGCAGTTCTTC
TRBJ1-6 many - TRBV6-2/TRBV6-3 CASSERGLWRAFYNSPLHF TGTGCCAGCAGTGAGAGGGGACTTTGGAGGGCATTCTATAATTCACCCCTCCACTTT
TRBJ2-1 - TRBD2 TRBV11-2 CASSTGLAGHNEQFF TGTGCCAGCAGCACGGGACTAGCAGGCCACAATGAGCAGTTCTTC
TRBJ2-7 - TRBD2 TRBV20-1 CSARDQGSGGSYEQYF TGCAGTGCTAGAGATCAGGGAAGCGGGGGATCCTACGAGCAGTACTTC
TRBJ1-5 few TRBD1 TRBV20-1 CSAPSPGQVKNQPQHF TGCAGTGCTCCTAGCCCGGGACAGGTGAAGAATCAGCCCCAGCATTTT
TRBJ2-1 - TRBD2 TRBV2 CASSAPGGTSGGTSYNEQFF TGTGCCAGCAGTGCTCCGGGTGGGACTAGCGGGGGGACCTCCTACAATGAGCAGTTCTTC
TRBJ2-2 few - TRBV12-3/TRBV12-4 CASSFGVDTGELFF TGTGCCAGCAGTTTTGGGGTAGATACCGGGGAGCTGTTTTTT
TRBJ2-2 - - TRBV5-4 CASSQPGHRYTGELFF TGTGCCAGCAGCCAACCGGGACACCGATACACCGGGGAGCTGTTTTTT
TRBJ2-3 few TRBD1 TRBV6-5 CASSYFWDRGTDTQYF TGTGCCAGCAGTTACTTTTGGGACAGGGGCACAGATACGCAGTATTTT
TRBJ2-1 few - TRBV6-2/TRBV6-3 CASSFGGRNEQFF TGTGCCAGCAGTTTCGGAGGGAGGAATGAGCAGTTCTTC
TRBJ1-2 - - TRBV19 CASSIEGRQNYGYTF TGTGCCAGTAGTATAGAGGGCAGGCAGAACTATGGCTACACCTTC
TRBJ1-4 many - TRBV7-9 CASSLTGKNEKLFF TGTGCCAGCAGCTTAACAGGGAAGAATGAAAAACTGTTTTTT
TRBJ1-5 few - TRBV28 CASSLNPWDEMVGQPQHF TGTGCCAGCAGTTTAAACCCCTGGGACGAAATGGTAGGTCAGCCCCAGCATTTT
TRBJ2-2 - TRBD1 TRBV19 CASIPGGRITGELFF TGTGCCAGTATCCCAGGGGGCCGGATCACCGGGGAGCTGTTTTTT
TRBJ1-2 few TRBD1 TRBV6-5 CASSVSGTANYGYTF TGTGCCAGCAGCGTCTCCGGGACAGCAAACTATGGCTACACCTTC
TRBJ2-7 few - TRBV12-3/TRBV12-4 CASSFRTDSSYEQYF TGTGCCAGCAGTTTCCGGACGGACAGCTCCTACGAGCAGTACTTC
TRBJ2-1 - TRBD2 TRBV24-1 CATSGPLLLSGRSYNEQFF TGTGCCACCAGTGGGCCCCTTCTTCTTAGCGGGAGGTCCTACAATGAGCAGTTCTTC